This T cell receptor (beta chain) was sequenced in a study of control samples from healthy donors and cancer patients. This table comes from immunoSEQ multiplex PCR, and its TCRdb copy is limited to in-frame clones, with some not included. The data show about 130,000 clones, with about 93% seen just once and roughly 2.6% held by the top ten. The clonotype comes from a man aged 35 to 55 in good health. The sequencing sample was made of blood.

This CDR3 is CASSVGNSNQPQHF. As DNA, the CDR3 is TGTGCCAGCAGCGTAGGGAATAGCAATCAGCCCCAGCATTTT. The genes are TRBV9 and TRBJ1-5, with D unclear. Germline V lookup: CDR1 SGDLS, CDR2 YYNGEE. The V end was cut by 0 bases, the J end by 0 bases, with 4 bases between. The CDR3 sequence is 14 residues long.